This T cell receptor (beta chain) was retrieved from a study of cytomegalovirus exposure and HLA in healthy donors. Notes on the study in general: Later analysis demonstrated an association between a missense DCLRE1C variant and TCR beta V- and J-gene trimming.

J lost 4 bases, V lost 0 bases, and 4 bases had no gene match. Germline V gives CDR1 SGHRS, CDR2 YFSETQ. The CDR3 is 15 residues long. A multiplex PCR was run with 60 Vbeta primers and 13 Jbeta primers. The protocol was immunoSEQ multiplex PCR, while the TCRdb copy is restricted to in-frame clones and leaves out a portion. The sample includes 90,000 to 100,000 clones, 70% to 80% seen only once; the top ten take over 6%. Remarks on this clone: Antigen unknown.

The TCR comes from a female donor in good health and CMV-seronegative. The sequencing input was PBMCs. The rearrangement uses TRBV5-1 and TRBJ2-7; TRBD1 agrees at 10 bases. The CDR3 nucleotides are TGCGCCAGCAGCTTGGGGACAGGGGGAGGGTACGAGCAGTACTTC. Translation gives CASSLGTGGGYEQYF.